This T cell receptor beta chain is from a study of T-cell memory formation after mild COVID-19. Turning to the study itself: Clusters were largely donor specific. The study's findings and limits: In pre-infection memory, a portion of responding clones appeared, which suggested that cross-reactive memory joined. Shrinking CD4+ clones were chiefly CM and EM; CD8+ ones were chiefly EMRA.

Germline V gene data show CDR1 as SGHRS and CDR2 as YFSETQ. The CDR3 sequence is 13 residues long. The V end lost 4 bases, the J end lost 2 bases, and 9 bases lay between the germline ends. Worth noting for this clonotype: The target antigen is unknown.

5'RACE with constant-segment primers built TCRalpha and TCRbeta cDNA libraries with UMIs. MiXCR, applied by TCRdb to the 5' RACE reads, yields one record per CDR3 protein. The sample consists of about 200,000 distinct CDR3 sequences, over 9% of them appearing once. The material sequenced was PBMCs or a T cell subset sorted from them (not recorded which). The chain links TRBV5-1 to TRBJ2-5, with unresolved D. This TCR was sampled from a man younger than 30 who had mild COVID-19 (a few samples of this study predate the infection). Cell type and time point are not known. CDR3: CASSVDQQETQYF. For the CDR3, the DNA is TGCGCCAGCAGCGTTGACCAGCAAGAGACCCAGTACTTC.